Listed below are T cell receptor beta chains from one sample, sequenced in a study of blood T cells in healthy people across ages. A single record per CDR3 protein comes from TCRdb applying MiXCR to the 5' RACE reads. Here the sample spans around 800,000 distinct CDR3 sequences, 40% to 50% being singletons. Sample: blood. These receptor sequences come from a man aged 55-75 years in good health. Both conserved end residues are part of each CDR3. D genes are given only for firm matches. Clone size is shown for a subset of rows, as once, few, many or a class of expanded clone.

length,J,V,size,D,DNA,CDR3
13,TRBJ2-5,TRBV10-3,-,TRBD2,TGTGCCATCAGTGACTTCGGGGGGGAGACCCAGTACTTC,CAISDFGGETQYF
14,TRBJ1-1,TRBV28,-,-,TGTGCCAGCAGTTTGATGGACAGGAACACTGAAGCTTTCTTT,CASSLMDRNTEAFF
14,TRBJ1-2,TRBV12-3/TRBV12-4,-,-,TGTGCCAGCGGGACTTGGGGGATCGGGCATGGCTACACCTTC,CASGTWGIGHGYTF
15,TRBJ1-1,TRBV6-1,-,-,TGTGCCAGCAGTGAAGGCGCGGGGGGGAGCACTGAAGCTTTCTTT,CASSEGAGGSTEAFF
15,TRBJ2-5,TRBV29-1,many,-,TGCAGCGTTGATGCAGGGCCTGGGGGTGGAGAGACCCAGTACTTC,CSVDAGPGGGETQYF
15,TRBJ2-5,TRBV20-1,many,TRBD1,TGCAGTGCTAGAGATGCGACAGGGAACCAAGAGACCCAGTACTTC,CSARDATGNQETQYF
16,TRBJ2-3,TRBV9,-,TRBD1,TGTGCCAGCAGCGTAGCAGGGGGCCCAACGGGAGATACGCAGTATTTT,CASSVAGGPTGDTQYF
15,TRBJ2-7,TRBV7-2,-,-,TGTGCCAGCAGCTTAGCCTCGGGGTCGGGCTACGAGCAGTACTTC,CASSLASGSGYEQYF
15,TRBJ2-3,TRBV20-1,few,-,TGCAGTGCTAGAGGTGGGGGCCGAGGCACAGATACGCAGTATTTT,CSARGGGRGTDTQYF
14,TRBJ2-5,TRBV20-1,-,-,TGCAGTGCTAGAGATCCCCAGGGCGCCTGGTCCCAGTACTTC,CSARDPQGAWSQYF
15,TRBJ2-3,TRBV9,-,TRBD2,TGTGCCAGCAGCGCAGCGGGGGGGTTCACAGATACGCAGTATTTT,CASSAAGGFTDTQYF
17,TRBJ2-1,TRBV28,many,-,TGTGCCAGCAGTTCCCACTCTCGACGGCAATCAGCCAATGAGCAGTTCTTC,CASSSHSRRQSANEQFF
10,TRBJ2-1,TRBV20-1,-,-,TGCAGTAAAGGCTACAATAAGCAGTTCTTC,CSKGYNKQFF
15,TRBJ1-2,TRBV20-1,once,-,TGCAGTGCGAGCAGCGGACAGCTACTTAACTATGGCTACACCTTC,CSASSGQLLNYGYTF
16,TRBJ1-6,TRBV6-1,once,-,TGTGCCAGCAGTGAATTTTATGGGAGGTGGAATTCACCCCTCCACTTT,CASSEFYGRWNSPLHF
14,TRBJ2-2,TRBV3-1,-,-,TGTGCCAGCAGCCAACACAGGAACACCGGGGAGCTGTTTTTT,CASSQHRNTGELFF
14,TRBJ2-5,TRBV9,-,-,TGTGCCAGCAGCGTAGATGGGAGTAGCAATGGGCAGTACTTC,CASSVDGSSNGQYF
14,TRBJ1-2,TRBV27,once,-,TGTGCCAGCAGTCCGAAAAGGGTCTACTATGGCTACACCTTC,CASSPKRVYYGYTF
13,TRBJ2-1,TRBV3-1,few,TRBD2,TGTGCCAGCCGGAGCCCCTGGGGGGGGGAGCAGTTCTTC,CASRSPWGGEQFF
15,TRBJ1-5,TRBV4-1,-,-,TGCGCCAGCAGCCAAGGCCCCTGGCAGAATCAGCCCCAGCATTTT,CASSQGPWQNQPQHF
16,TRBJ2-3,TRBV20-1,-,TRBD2,TGCAGTGCTAGTCGCGGGGGGGCCCATAGCACAGATACGCAGTATTTT,CSASRGGAHSTDTQYF
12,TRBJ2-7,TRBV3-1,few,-,TGTGCCAGCAGCCAAGGTATCGACGAGCAGTACTTC,CASSQGIDEQYF
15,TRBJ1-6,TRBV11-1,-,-,TGTGCCAGCAGCGTTGGGACGGATTATAATTCACCCCTCCACTTT,CASSVGTDYNSPLHF
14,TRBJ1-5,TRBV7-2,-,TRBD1,TGTGCCAGCAGCATAGGGACAGGGGGTCAGCCCCAGCATTTT,CASSIGTGGQPQHF
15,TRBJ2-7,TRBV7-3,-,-,TGTGCCAGCAGCTTAACTGGTTCGGCCGCCTACGAGCAGTACTTC,CASSLTGSAAYEQYF
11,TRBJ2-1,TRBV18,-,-,TGTGCCAGCTCAACCGTAGATGAGCAGTTCTTC,CASSTVDEQFF
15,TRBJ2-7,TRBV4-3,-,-,TGCGCCAGCAGCCAAGATATCCCCGTTACCTACGAGCAGTACTTC,CASSQDIPVTYEQYF
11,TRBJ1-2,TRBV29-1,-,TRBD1,TGCAGCGTTCAGGGGGCAGGGGGCTACACCTTC,CSVQGAGGYTF
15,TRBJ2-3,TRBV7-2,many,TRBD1,TGTGCCAGCAGTTTGGAAGGGACAGGCACAGATACGCAGTATTTT,CASSLEGTGTDTQYF
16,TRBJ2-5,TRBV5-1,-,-,TGCGCCAGCAGTGCCGGAGGCAGGGGACCCCAAGAGACCCAGTACTTC,CASSAGGRGPQETQYF
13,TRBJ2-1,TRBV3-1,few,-,TGTGCCAGCAGCCAAAATTCGGTTGGTGAGCAGTTCTTC,CASSQNSVGEQFF
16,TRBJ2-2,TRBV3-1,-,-,TGTGCCAGCAGCCAAGACCCCGGCACAGGGACCGGGGAGCTGTTTTTT,CASSQDPGTGTGELFF
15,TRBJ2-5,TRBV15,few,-,TGTGCCACCAGCGATTCCCCCCAGCCGGAAGAGACCCAGTACTTC,CATSDSPQPEETQYF
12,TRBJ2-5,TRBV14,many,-,TGTGCCAGCAGTTCAAGAGGGGAGACCCAGTACTTC,CASSSRGETQYF
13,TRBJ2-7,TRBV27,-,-,TGTGCCAGCAGTCCCTTTAGCGGCTACGAGCAGTACTTC,CASSPFSGYEQYF
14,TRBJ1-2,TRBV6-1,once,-,TGTGCCAGCAGTGAAATATATAACAGGGCTGGCTACACCTTC,CASSEIYNRAGYTF
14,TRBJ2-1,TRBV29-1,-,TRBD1,TGCAGCGTTGAGCAGGGGGCTGGGTATGATGAGCAGTTCTTC,CSVEQGAGYDEQFF
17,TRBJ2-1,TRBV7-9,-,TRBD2,TGTGCCAGCAGCCTTCCAGGTAGCGGGGGGTTTCACAATGAGCAGTTCTTC,CASSLPGSGGFHNEQFF
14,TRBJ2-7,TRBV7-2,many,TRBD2,TGTGCCAGCAGCTTAGGACTAGCGTCCCACGAGCAGTACTTC,CASSLGLASHEQYF
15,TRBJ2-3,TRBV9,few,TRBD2,TGTGCCAGCAAAAGGTCTAGCGGGGCTCAAGATACGCAGTATTTT,CASKRSSGAQDTQYF
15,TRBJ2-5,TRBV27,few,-,TGTGCCAGCAGTTCCACCGGAGGCACTGGTGAGACCCAGTACTTC,CASSSTGGTGETQYF
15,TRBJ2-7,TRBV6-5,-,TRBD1,TGTGCCAGCAGTGTAAAACAGGGGTCCTCCTACGAGCAGTACTTC,CASSVKQGSSYEQYF
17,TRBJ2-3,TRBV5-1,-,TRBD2,TGCGCCAGCAGTTCAGTGGGCGGGGGGACCAGCACAGATACGCAGTATTTT,CASSSVGGGTSTDTQYF
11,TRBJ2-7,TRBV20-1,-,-,TGCAGTGCTAGTGGGAAGAACGAGCAGTACTTC,CSASGKNEQYF
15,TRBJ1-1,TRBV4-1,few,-,TGCGCCAGCAGCCAAGAAGGGGTTCCGTCCTGCGAAGCTTTCTTT,CASSQEGVPSCEAFF
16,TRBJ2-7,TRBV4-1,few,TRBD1,TGCGCCAGCAGCCCTCCCCGGACAGGGGAACGCTACGAGCAGTACTTC,CASSPPRTGERYEQYF
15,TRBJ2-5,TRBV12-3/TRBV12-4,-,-,TGTGCCAACAGTTATGAAGAACGGTGGCGGGAGACCCAGTACTTC,CANSYEERWRETQYF
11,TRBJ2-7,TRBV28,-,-,TGTGCCATCCTCTCAGGCTCCGAGCAGTACTTC,CAILSGSEQYF
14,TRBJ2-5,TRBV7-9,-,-,TGTGCCAGCAGCCTTACCACGTCTAACAATGAGCAGTACTTC,CASSLTTSNNEQYF
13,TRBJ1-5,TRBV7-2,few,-,TGTGCCAGCAGCTCCAGACAACGGCAGCCCCAGCATTTT,CASSSRQRQPQHF
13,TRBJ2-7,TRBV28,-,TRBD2,TGTGCCAGCACCACGGGACTAGATTACGAGCAGTACTTC,CASTTGLDYEQYF
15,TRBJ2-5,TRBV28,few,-,TGTGCCAGCAGTTCTATACAGGGAAGCCAAGAGACCCAGTACTTC,CASSSIQGSQETQYF
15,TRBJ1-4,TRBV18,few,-,TGTGCCAGCTCACGGACAGTTGCAACTAATGAAAAACTGTTTTTT,CASSRTVATNEKLFF
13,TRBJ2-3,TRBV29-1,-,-,TGCAGCGTCCCGGGACAAAACACAGATACGCAGTATTTT,CSVPGQNTDTQYF